This is a list of T cell receptor beta chains from one sample in a study of blood T cell repertoires in COVID-19. The method was immunoSEQ multiplex PCR; TCRdb's version includes in-frame clones alone and lacks a portion of them. The sample carries a few hundred thousand clones, approximately 86% recorded once. Sequences were obtained from peripheral blood. The receptors were sampled from a man in his fifties or sixties with acute or convalescent COVID-19. The CDR3 runs from the conserved cysteine through the conserved F or W. Fields, in order: D gene, V gene, J gene, CDR3 protein, CDR3 DNA. A D gene is named only where the DNA matches it firmly.

D gene: .
V gene: TRBV27
J gene: TRBJ2-1
CDR3 protein: CASSQNRDSWFF
CDR3 DNA: TGTGCCAGCAGCCAAAACCGGGACTCCTGGTTCTTC

D gene: .
V gene: TRBV5-1
J gene: TRBJ2-3
CDR3 protein: CASSLVGQGGTDTQYF
CDR3 DNA: TGCGCCAGCAGCTTGGTGGGGCAGGGAGGTACAGATACGCAGTATTTT

D gene: TRBD1
V gene: TRBV4-1
J gene: TRBJ1-2
CDR3 protein: CASSRPTGEPYGYTF
CDR3 DNA: TGCGCCAGCAGCCGCCCGACAGGGGAGCCCTATGGCTACACCTTC

D gene: .
V gene: TRBV28
J gene: TRBJ2-7
CDR3 protein: CASSLFLAGEQYF
CDR3 DNA: TGTGCCAGCAGTTTATTTCTAGCTGGCGAGCAGTACTTC

D gene: TRBD2
V gene: TRBV11-2
J gene: TRBJ2-5
CDR3 protein: CASSRGGAETQYF
CDR3 DNA: TGTGCCAGCAGCCGGGGGGGGGCGGAGACCCAGTACTTC

D gene: .
V gene: TRBV2
J gene: TRBJ1-4
CDR3 protein: CASSEIYTGEKLFF
CDR3 DNA: TGTGCCAGCAGTGAAATCTACACAGGCGAAAAACTGTTTTTT

D gene: TRBD1
V gene: TRBV6-5
J gene: TRBJ2-1
CDR3 protein: CASSYRGTDFYNEQFF
CDR3 DNA: TGTGCCAGCAGTTATCGAGGGACAGATTTTTACAATGAGCAGTTCTTC

D gene: .
V gene: TRBV6-6
J gene: TRBJ2-7
CDR3 protein: CASSYGHSYEQYF
CDR3 DNA: TGTGCCAGCAGTTACGGACACTCCTACGAGCAGTACTTC

D gene: TRBD1
V gene: TRBV19
J gene: TRBJ2-7
CDR3 protein: CASSIDWDRGEQYF
CDR3 DNA: TGTGCCAGTAGTATAGATTGGGACAGGGGCGAGCAGTACTTC

D gene: .
V gene: TRBV5-4
J gene: TRBJ1-2
CDR3 protein: CASSLKDIANYGYTF
CDR3 DNA: TGTGCCAGCAGCTTGAAGGACATCGCTAACTATGGCTACACCTTC

D gene: .
V gene: TRBV6-2/TRBV6-3
J gene: TRBJ2-7
CDR3 protein: CASSQYRLRSYEQYF
CDR3 DNA: TGTGCCAGCAGCCAATACAGGCTCCGTTCCTACGAGCAGTACTTC

D gene: .
V gene: TRBV5-1
J gene: TRBJ2-2
CDR3 protein: CASSVEGAYTGELFF
CDR3 DNA: TGCGCCAGCAGCGTGGAGGGGGCTTACACCGGGGAGCTGTTTTTT

D gene: .
V gene: TRBV20-1
J gene: TRBJ1-1
CDR3 protein: CSASKQVMNTEAFF
CDR3 DNA: TGCAGTGCTAGTAAGCAGGTGATGAACACTGAAGCTTTCTTT

D gene: .
V gene: TRBV6-5
J gene: TRBJ2-5
CDR3 protein: CASSYQGLIQETQYF
CDR3 DNA: TGTGCCAGCAGTTACCAGGGACTTATCCAAGAGACCCAGTACTTC

D gene: .
V gene: TRBV7-2
J gene: TRBJ1-1
CDR3 protein: CASSRTGVSTTEAFF
CDR3 DNA: TGTGCCAGCAGCCGCACCGGGGTCTCTACAACTGAAGCTTTCTTT

D gene: TRBD2
V gene: TRBV18
J gene: TRBJ2-1
CDR3 protein: CASSPGTSGGTYNEQFF
CDR3 DNA: TGTGCCAGCTCACCCGGGACTAGCGGGGGCACCTACAATGAGCAGTTCTTC

D gene: TRBD1
V gene: TRBV5-1
J gene: TRBJ2-7
CDR3 protein: CASSRSGQGDLEQYF
CDR3 DNA: TGCGCCAGCAGCCGCTCGGGGCAGGGGGACCTTGAGCAGTACTTC

D gene: .
V gene: TRBV28
J gene: TRBJ1-6
CDR3 protein: CASSPSIGGRVNSPLHF
CDR3 DNA: TGTGCCAGCAGTCCCTCGATCGGGGGGAGAGTTAATTCACCCCTCCACTTT

D gene: TRBD1
V gene: TRBV5-1
J gene: TRBJ1-6
CDR3 protein: CASSLTGAGSPLHF
CDR3 DNA: TGCGCCAGCAGCTTGACAGGGGCCGGTTCACCCCTCCACTTT

D gene: .
V gene: TRBV18
J gene: TRBJ1-6
CDR3 protein: CASSQGGNSPLHF
CDR3 DNA: TGTGCCAGCTCACAGGGAGGTAATTCACCCCTCCACTTT

D gene: .
V gene: TRBV2
J gene: TRBJ2-6
CDR3 protein: CASRDTGTGANVLTF
CDR3 DNA: TGTGCCAGCCGGGATACAGGGACTGGGGCCAACGTCCTGACTTTC

D gene: .
V gene: TRBV21-1
J gene: TRBJ1-2
CDR3 protein: CASSKTPVMTGPNYGYTF
CDR3 DNA: TGTGCCAGCAGCAAAACCCCCGTGATGACAGGGCCTAACTATGGCTACACCTTC